This T cell receptor (beta chain) emerged from a study of radiation and T cells in renal cell carcinoma. Study-wide background: Nephrectomy followed 15 Gy stereotactic body radiation by 4 weeks. The study's findings and limits: Without pretreatment biopsies, baseline tumor clonotype presence was undetermined. From baseline, blood top tumor clonotypes peaked at 2 weeks post-radiation.

This clone was counted a single time. Its antigen is unidentified. The time point is: blood 2 weeks post-SBRT. The treatment was: 15 Gy SBRT to primary tumor, nephrectomy 4 weeks later. The patient's renal cell carcinoma had clear cell pathology. Here immunoSEQ multiplex PCR was the method, and the copy in TCRdb shows in-frame clones only, minus some. Found here are about 58,000 clones, around 78% of them singletons; the top ten hold approximately 7%. The sequencing here drew on blood, taken from a patient whose treatment included radiotherapy and nephrectomy. The origin of this receptor is a man aged 60-69 years with renal cell carcinoma.

The DNA of the CDR3 is TGTGCCAGCGGACGGGGACTAGCGGACACAGATACGCAGTATTTT. Translating gives CASGRGLADTDTQYF. The genes are TRBV27 and TRBJ2-3; 11 bases are shared with TRBD2. CDR1 is MNHEY and CDR2 is SMNVEV in the germline V gene (reference sequence). This CDR3 is 15 amino acids long. After removal of 8 bases from V and 2 bases from J, the junction contained 6 bases not matched to a gene.